These 24 T cell receptor beta chains were sequenced from one sample in a study of T cells in Graves' hyperthyroidism and ophthalmopathy. It was RNA transcripts that yielded the amplified TCR beta CDR3 regions. The HTBI primer set drove a first-round RT-PCR of the TCR CDR3. TCRdb re-called the multiplex PCR reads through MiXCR, storing one row per CDR3 protein. The sample has some 400,000 distinct CDR3 sequences, over 15% seen once. The source material was blood. The receptors were gathered from a woman aged 18 to 35 with Graves' hyperthyroidism.

The chain combines TRBV10-3 with TRBJ1-6; no reliable D call. This CDR3 region has 14 residues. Trimming removed 7 bases at V and 12 bases at J, with 19 bases between. Looked up from germline, CDR1 is ENHRY and CDR2 is SYGVKD. CDR3 nucleotide sequence: TGTGCCATCAAGGGAGAAAACCCTTACGGACCCCTCCACTTT. It specifies CAIKGENPYGPLHF.

In its sample, this clonotype was seen many times. The chain links TRBV12-3 or TRBV12-4 to TRBJ2-2; no reliable D call. The ends were cut back, 3 bases at V and 7 bases at J, with 18 bases in the middle. This CDR3 has 16 amino acids. The chain's CDR3 is CASSFGLGHGVGELFF. The CDR3 DNA follows: TGTGCCAGCAGTTTCGGTTTGGGCCACGGAGTCGGGGAGCTGTTTTTT.

This clonotype was observed many times. The V gene is TRBV6-1, the J gene TRBJ2-7; 9 nucleotides match TRBD1. V shed 4 bases and J 0 bases; nucleotides not matched to a gene: 4. Germline-derived CDR1 and CDR2 are MNHNS and SASEGT. The CDR3 is made up of 15 amino acids. CDR3 nucleotide sequence: TGTGCCAGCAGTGTGGAGACAGGGGGCTCCTACGAGCAGTACTTC. Its translation is CASSVETGGSYEQYF.

The chain has TRBV30 and TRBJ1-1; no firm D call. Germline CDR1 GTSNPN, CDR2 SVGIG (reference sequence). This CDR3 is built from 12 residues. Trimming cost V 3 bases and J 2 bases, with 7 bases left between them. The CDR3 DNA reads TGTGCCTGGAGGTGGGGAAACACTGAAGCTTTCTTT. Its translation is CAWRWGNTEAFF.

The sample holds many counts of this clonotype. The rearrangement links TRBV12-3 or TRBV12-4 to TRBJ2-7; a weak D match, TRBD2 (6 bases). V lost 9 bases, J lost 3 bases, and 9 bases lay in between. The CDR3 is 11 residues long. The CDR3 DNA sequence: TGTGCCAGTCGGGGGTTCTACGAGCAGTACTTC. Its protein is CASRGFYEQYF.

The rearrangement uses TRBV6-1 and TRBJ1-2; D ambiguous. The ends were cut back, 6 bases at V and 2 bases at J, with 13 bases in the middle. Germline V CDR1 and CDR2: MNHNS, SASEGT. The CDR3 consists of 14 residues. The CDR3 DNA follows: TGTGCCAGCAGACTCTCGGGCAGAAACTATGGCTACACCTTC. This codes for CASRLSGRNYGYTF.

This clonotype was observed many times. This rearrangement joins TRBV12-3 or TRBV12-4 to TRBJ2-5, with 7 positions matching TRBD2. The CDR3 has 15 amino acids. With 8 bases clipped from V and 2 bases from J, the junction kept 11 bases outside the gene matches. The CDR3 nucleotides read TGTGCCAGCCGCGGAGAGATGGGACTACAAGAGACCCAGTACTTC. Translation gives CASRGEMGLQETQYF.

Many counts were recorded for this clonotype. The chain has TRBV10-3 and TRBJ1-2; unclear D gene. Trimming took 2 bases from V and 4 from J, leaving 17 bases between them. The V gene's germline CDR1 is ENHRY and CDR2 SYGVKD. The CDR3 is 16 residues long. The CDR3 loop is CAISETQGMGSYGYTF. The CDR3 DNA follows: TGTGCCATCAGTGAGACCCAAGGGATGGGCTCCTATGGCTACACCTTC.

This clonotype was recorded at least ten times. The chain joins TRBV4-1 to TRBJ1-2; D uncertain. Germline assignment: CDR1 MGHRA and CDR2 YSYEKL. The CDR3 consists of 12 residues. V lost 6 bases to trimming and J lost 6 bases, with 11 bases between them. For the CDR3, the DNA is TGCGCCAGCAGAGGCAGGTCGGATGGCTACACCTTC. The encoded protein is CASRGRSDGYTF.

Ten or more counts support this clonotype. The chain employs TRBV10-3 and TRBJ2-5, with a possible D match to TRBD1 (6 bases). The CDR3 loop spans 14 amino acids. V was trimmed by 3 bases and J by 2 bases, leaving 10 bases between them. In germline, CDR1 is ENHRY, CDR2 SYGVKD. The CDR3 loop reads CAISETQGQETQYF. In nucleotides, the CDR3 is TGTGCCATCAGTGAAACACAGGGTCAAGAGACCCAGTACTTC.

This clonotype was counted many times. The gene calls are TRBV29-1 and TRBJ1-2; D not certain. Trimming stripped 7 bases from V and 4 bases from J, with 10 bases between. The CDR3 has 11 residues. The V gene's germline CDR1 is SQVTM and CDR2 ANQGSEA. CDR3 in amino acids: CSAMYSYGYTF. For the CDR3, the DNA is TGCAGCGCCATGTACAGCTATGGCTACACCTTC.

This clonotype was counted many times. The chain carries TRBV4-1 and TRBJ1-5; D is possibly TRBD1 (6 bases). The germline V gene has CDR1 MGHRA and CDR2 YSYEKL. The CDR3 covers 16 residues. The ends were cut back, 0 bases at V and 4 bases at J, with 13 bases in the middle. The DNA for the CDR3 is TGCGCCAGCAGCCAAGAAAGCGGACAGACTAATCAGCCCCAGCATTTT. It yields the protein CASSQESGQTNQPQHF.

This clonotype was seen at least ten times. The V call is TRBV27, the J call TRBJ2-7; tentative D call: TRBD2 (6 bases). Germline CDR1 and CDR2: MNHEY and SMNVEV (reference sequence). The V end lost 4 bases, the J end lost 3 bases, and 7 bases lay between the germline ends. The CDR3 extends over 12 amino acids. This CDR3 is CASSSGDYEQYF. For the CDR3, the DNA is TGTGCCAGCAGTTCGGGGGACTACGAGCAGTACTTC.

There are many counts of this clonotype. This chain links TRBV20-1 with TRBJ2-5; D remains ambiguous. The germline V and J ends were trimmed by 3 bases and 0 bases, with 11 bases remaining between them. The germline V gene encodes CDR1 DFQATT and CDR2 SNEGSKA (reference sequence). The CDR3 consists of 14 residues. The CDR3 region is CSASMGFYQETQYF. In nucleotides, the CDR3 is TGCAGTGCTAGCATGGGGTTTTACCAAGAGACCCAGTACTTC.

The rearrangement uses TRBV4-2 and TRBJ1-2; D perhaps matches TRBD1 (5 bases). The ends were cut back, 3 bases at V and 5 bases at J, with 19 bases in the middle. Germline CDR1 reads LGHNA; CDR2 reads YNFKEQ. This CDR3 is 16 amino acids long. CDR3 loop: CASSQDHGGGQYGYTF. The DNA for the CDR3 is TGTGCCAGCAGCCAGGACCACGGGGGGGGTCAATATGGCTACACCTTC.

This clonotype was observed many times. V is TRBV20-1 and J is TRBJ1-2; possibly TRBD1 for D (5 bases). Germline lookup yields CDR1 DFQATT and CDR2 SNEGSKA (reference sequence). There are 8 residues in the CDR3. CDR3 in amino acids: CRQAGYTF. The CDR3 DNA follows: TGCAGACAGGCGGGCTACACCTTC.

The genes are TRBV12-3 or TRBV12-4 and TRBJ1-3; 9 bases are shared with TRBD1. This CDR3 has 15 residues. J lost 3 bases, V lost 5 bases, and 5 bases had no gene match. Here the CDR3 reads CASSPYRGHGNTIYF. CDR3 sequence (DNA): TGTGCCAGCAGTCCATACAGGGGGCATGGAAACACCATATATTTT.

As for this clonotype: The germline gene is not matched at one end of the junction; a read error may be the cause. This chain links TRBV7-2 with TRBJ2-5, with 11 positions matching TRBD2. CDR1 SGHTA and CDR2 FQGNSA come from the germline V gene. The CDR3 loop spans 14 amino acids. The chain's CDR3 is CASSALAGGETKYF. The CDR3 DNA is TGTGCCAGCAGCGCCCTAGCGGGGGGCGAGACCAAGTACTTC.

This clonotype has only a few counts. The chain recombines TRBV7-3 with TRBJ1-6, with D possibly being TRBD1 (5 bases). V was trimmed by 6 bases and J by 7 bases, leaving 13 bases between them. The CDR3 is 14 amino acids. Looked up from germline, CDR1 is SGHTA and CDR2 is FQGTGA. CDR3 residues: CASSGDRRNSPLHF. The CDR3 bases are TGTGCCAGCAGTGGGGACCGAAGAAATTCACCCCTCCACTTT. Drawing the rest from reference TRBV7-3 and TRBJ1-6, the complete variable domain is GAGVSQTPSNKVTEKGKYVELRCDPISGHTALYWYRQSLGQGPEFLIYFQGTGAADDSGLPNDRFFAVRPEGSVSTLKIQRTERGDSAVYLCASSGDRRNSPLHFGNGTRLTVT.

The chain combines TRBV18 with TRBJ1-1; the D gene is possibly TRBD1 (6 bases). The CDR3 sequence is 18 residues long. Germline V gives CDR1 KGHSH, CDR2 LQKENI. The ends were cut back, 2 bases at V and 4 bases at J, with 23 bases in the middle. The CDR3 loop is CASSPGGRGTLRVTEAFF. The DNA for the CDR3 is TGTGCCAGCTCACCAGGGGGGCGAGGGACCCTACGGGTCACTGAAGCTTTCTTT.

Ten or more counts support this clonotype. The chain couples TRBV2 to TRBJ2-2, with D perhaps TRBD2 (6 bases). The germline gives CDR1 SNHLY, CDR2 FYNNEI. This CDR3 contains 16 residues. V dropped 3 bases and J dropped 1 base, with 12 bases sitting between them. CDR3 in DNA: TGTGCCAGCAGTGAGGAGGGGCCCCGGAACACCGGGGAGCTGTTTTTT. As protein: CASSEEGPRNTGELFF.

This clonotype was seen many times. The gene calls are TRBV12-3 or TRBV12-4 and TRBJ1-1; D call uncertain. This CDR3 has 14 residues. The ends were cut back, 4 bases at V and 1 base at J, with 10 bases in the middle. CDR3 sequence (DNA): TGTGCCAGCAGTTATGGGATGACGAACACTGAAGCTTTCTTT. Protein sequence: CASSYGMTNTEAFF.

The table lists this clonotype with many counts. CDR3 bases: TGTGCCAGCCTCACGGGAGTTCCCTCCGAGCAGTACTTC. The encoded protein is CASLTGVPSEQYF. The chain employs TRBV6-5 and TRBJ2-7; D might be TRBD2 (6 bases). The CDR3 is 13 amino acids. With 8 bases removed from V and 6 bases from J, the gap between germline ends came to 17 bases. Germline V gene data show CDR1 as MNHEY and CDR2 as SVGAGI.

This clonotype was detected many times. The chain joins TRBV12-3 or TRBV12-4 to TRBJ1-1; 10 nucleotides line up with TRBD1. The V and J ends lost 6 bases and 4 bases, in that order; junction bases with no gene match: 5. CDR3 size: 14 residues. CDR3 sequence (DNA): TGTGCCAGCAGGGGACAGGGGAAGTTCACTGAAGCTTTCTTT. It yields the protein CASRGQGKFTEAFF.